Listed below are T cell receptor beta chains from one sample, sequenced in a study of blood T cell repertoires in COVID-19. TCRdb's table, derived via immunoSEQ multiplex PCR, lists solely in-frame clones and lacks some. The table includes some 50,000 clones, roughly four fifths detected once. The sample was peripheral blood. The source of these receptors is a woman of 80 years or more with acute or convalescent COVID-19. Each CDR3 is given with its conserved first and last residue. A D gene is named only where the DNA matches it firmly. The listing skips clone size in some rows; elsewhere it reads once, few, many or a size class.

j_call | v_call | clone_size | d_call | cdr3_aa | cdr3_nt
TRBJ2-7 | TRBV30 | NA | NA | CAWAGTPVGEQYF | TGTGCCTGGGCTGGGACTCCGGTGGGTGAGCAGTACTTC
TRBJ2-5 | TRBV5-1 | NA | NA | CASSTGTSYQETQYF | TGCGCCAGCAGTACCGGGACTTCGTACCAAGAGACCCAGTACTTC
TRBJ2-1 | TRBV21-1 | NA | NA | CASSKVGTSGVDSYNEQFF | TGTGCCAGCAGCAAAGTAGGGACTAGCGGGGTTGACTCCTACAATGAGCAGTTCTTC
TRBJ1-4 | TRBV4-1 | NA | NA | CASSQVGQGSEKLFF | TGCGCCAGCAGCCAAGTGGGTCAGGGTAGTGAAAAACTGTTTTTT
TRBJ2-7 | TRBV5-5 | NA | TRBD2 | CASSLGLAGAYEQYF | TGTGCCAGCAGCTTGGGACTAGCGGGAGCCTACGAGCAGTACTTC
TRBJ1-4 | TRBV5-1 | NA | TRBD1 | CASSAGGAGEKLFF | TGCGCCAGCAGCGCAGGGGGCGCGGGGGAAAAACTGTTTTTT
TRBJ1-2 | TRBV7-9 | NA | NA | CASRNRDMRGYTF | TGTGCCAGCCGGAACAGGGATATGAGGGGCTACACCTTC
TRBJ1-3 | TRBV19 | NA | NA | CASSMEGLSGNTIYF | TGTGCCAGTAGTATGGAGGGACTCTCTGGAAACACCATATATTTT
TRBJ2-5 | TRBV10-3 | NA | NA | CAISAAGQETQYF | TGTGCCATCAGTGCGGCGGGACAAGAGACCCAGTACTTC
TRBJ2-7 | TRBV5-1 | few | TRBD1 | CASSRTGHEQYF | TGCGCCAGCAGCAGGACAGGGCACGAGCAGTACTTC
TRBJ2-1 | TRBV24-1 | NA | TRBD1 | CATSDDRATEQFF | TGTGCCACCAGTGATGACAGGGCAACTGAGCAGTTCTTC
TRBJ1-2 | TRBV4-1 | few | NA | CASSQDWTVNGYTF | TGCGCCAGCAGCCAAGATTGGACAGTTAATGGCTACACCTTC
TRBJ2-7 | TRBV7-8 | NA | TRBD1 | CASSATRQGSYEQYF | TGTGCCAGCAGCGCCACTCGACAGGGGTCCTACGAGCAGTACTTC
TRBJ2-5 | TRBV5-1 | NA | NA | CASSRRPGKETQYF | TGCGCCAGCAGCCGGCGGCCAGGGAAAGAGACCCAGTACTTC
TRBJ2-6 | TRBV2 | NA | NA | CASMRTGSRFAGANVLTF | TGTGCCAGCATGCGGACTGGGTCCAGGTTTGCTGGGGCCAACGTCCTGACTTTC
TRBJ2-7 | TRBV3-1/TRBV3-2 | NA | TRBD1 | CASSEPGQSTYEQYF | TGTGCCAGCAGCGAGCCGGGACAGAGCACCTACGAGCAGTACTTC
TRBJ2-7 | TRBV4-1 | once | TRBD1 | CASSQSGTGAYEQYF | TGCGCCAGCAGCCAATCCGGGACAGGGGCCTACGAGCAGTACTTC
TRBJ1-4 | TRBV30 | NA | NA | CAWSVLGSRGALF | TGTGCCTGGAGTGTACTTGGTTCGCGGGGGGCCCTTTTT
TRBJ1-5 | TRBV28 | NA | TRBD1 | CASSLTGGGNQPQHF | TGTGCCAGCAGCCTGACAGGGGGAGGCAATCAGCCCCAGCATTTT
TRBJ1-1 | TRBV12-5 | few | NA | CASGLVRSLQFELTEAFF | TGTGCTAGTGGTTTGGTACGGTCTTTACAGTTTGAACTCACTGAAGCTTTCTTT
TRBJ2-1 | TRBV15 | NA | TRBD1 | CATSSEAAGQGYGEQFF | TGTGCCACCAGCAGTGAAGCCGCGGGACAGGGTTATGGTGAGCAGTTCTTC
TRBJ2-1 | TRBV7-2 | NA | TRBD2 | CASSTIAGTSYNEQFF | TGTGCCAGCAGCACAATAGCGGGGACTTCCTACAATGAGCAGTTCTTC
TRBJ2-3 | TRBV4-2 | NA | NA | CASSQEGRTDTQYF | TGTGCCAGCAGCCAAGAAGGGAGGACAGATACGCAGTATTTT
TRBJ1-1 | TRBV28 | NA | TRBD1 | CASITGGRLNTEAFF | TGTGCCAGCATTACAGGGGGCAGGCTGAACACTGAAGCTTTCTTT
TRBJ2-2 | TRBV6-5 | NA | NA | CASSYSIQGNTGELFF | TGTGCCAGCAGTTACTCGATTCAGGGGAACACCGGGGAGCTGTTTTTT
TRBJ1-4 | TRBV5-4 | NA | TRBD1 | CASSSNRGLGPTNEKLFF | TGTGCCAGCAGCTCGAACAGGGGACTCGGTCCAACTAATGAAAAACTGTTTTTT
TRBJ1-2 | TRBV28 | NA | NA | CASISGGRNYGYTF | TGTGCCAGCATTTCCGGAGGACGGAACTATGGCTACACCTTC
TRBJ2-7 | TRBV4-1 | few | TRBD1 | CASSQVLPQGNTYEQYF | TGCGCCAGCAGCCAAGTACTTCCACAGGGGAATACCTACGAGCAGTACTTC
TRBJ2-1 | TRBV7-9 | NA | TRBD2 | CASRLAGVAEQFF | TGTGCCAGCAGGCTAGCGGGAGTTGCTGAGCAGTTCTTC
TRBJ2-3 | TRBV5-1 | NA | NA | CASTPVWDKRTDTQYF | TGCGCCAGCACCCCGGTGTGGGACAAACGCACAGATACGCAGTATTTT
TRBJ2-5 | TRBV5-4 | NA | TRBD1 | CASSTRTGGGETQYF | TGTGCCAGCAGCACCCGGACAGGGGGCGGAGAGACCCAGTACTTC
TRBJ2-5 | TRBV27 | NA | TRBD1 | CASSLHRGGQETQYF | TGTGCCAGCAGTTTACACAGGGGTGGCCAAGAGACCCAGTACTTC
TRBJ2-1 | TRBV7-8 | NA | NA | CASSFGAGASTEQFF | TGTGCCAGCAGCTTTGGGGCGGGGGCCTCTACCGAGCAGTTCTTC
TRBJ2-7 | TRBV20-1 | NA | TRBD2 | CSASASGRFRGEQYF | TGCAGTGCTAGTGCTAGCGGGAGGTTCCGGGGAGAGCAGTACTTC
TRBJ1-2 | TRBV19 | NA | TRBD1 | CASKRVGTDSYGVYGYTF | TGTGCCAGTAAGAGGGTCGGGACAGATTCTTACGGGGTCTATGGCTACACCTTC
TRBJ1-1 | TRBV27 | NA | NA | CASKFDRLNTEAFF | TGTGCCAGCAAATTCGACAGACTGAACACTGAAGCTTTCTTT
TRBJ1-2 | TRBV10-3 | NA | NA | CAISLTPEGYGYTF | TGTGCCATCAGTCTGACTCCAGAGGGTTATGGCTACACCTTC
TRBJ1-2 | TRBV6-5 | once | TRBD1 | CASSYRVTGGGGYTF | TGTGCCAGCAGTTACCGAGTAACAGGGGGCGGTGGCTACACCTTC
TRBJ2-2 | TRBV5-5 | NA | TRBD1 | CASSITGGAGTGELFF | TGTGCCAGCAGCATCACAGGGGGCGCGGGCACCGGGGAGCTGTTTTTT
TRBJ1-1 | TRBV7-6 | NA | NA | CASSLDAGMNTEAFF | TGTGCCAGCAGCTTAGATGCAGGAATGAACACTGAAGCTTTCTTT
TRBJ2-7 | TRBV24-1 | NA | TRBD1 | CATSSGQKIYEQYF | TGTGCCACCAGTTCGGGACAGAAAATCTACGAGCAGTACTTC
TRBJ2-1 | TRBV30 | once | TRBD2 | CAWSKTSGRFF | TGTGCCTGGAGTAAGACTAGCGGGCGGTTCTTC
TRBJ1-1 | TRBV18 | NA | TRBD1 | CASSPPDTGVSEAFF | TGTGCCAGCTCACCACCCGACACAGGGGTCTCTGAAGCTTTCTTT
TRBJ1-1 | TRBV5-1 | NA | TRBD1 | CASSERQGGTEAFF | TGCGCCAGCAGCGAGAGACAGGGGGGTACTGAAGCTTTCTTT
TRBJ2-7 | TRBV18 | NA | TRBD1 | CASSRTGIGGQYF | TGTGCCAGCTCAAGGACAGGGATAGGAGGGCAGTACTTC
TRBJ1-4 | TRBV6-5 | NA | NA | CASSYSPGNEKLFF | TGTGCCAGCAGTTACTCGCCAGGGAATGAAAAACTGTTTTTT
TRBJ1-3 | TRBV12-3/TRBV12-4 | NA | NA | CASSFSQGDTIYF | TGTGCCAGCAGTTTTAGCCAGGGCGACACCATATATTTT
TRBJ1-6 | TRBV14 | once | NA | CASSRTTGSSYNSPLHF | TGTGCCAGCAGCCGGACTACTGGGAGCTCCTATAATTCACCCCTCCACTTT
TRBJ1-4 | TRBV15 | many | TRBD1 | CATSPRQGARGNEKLFF | TGTGCCACCAGCCCCCGACAGGGGGCGAGGGGTAATGAAAAACTGTTTTTT
TRBJ2-2 | TRBV6-4 | many | NA | CASSVETNTGELFF | TGTGCCAGCAGTGTAGAAACGAACACCGGGGAGCTGTTTTTT
TRBJ1-2 | TRBV4-2 | NA | TRBD1 | CASSSGQGEGGYTF | TGTGCCAGCAGCTCGGGACAGGGGGAAGGAGGCTACACCTTC
TRBJ2-1 | TRBV27 | NA | NA | CASSLAGKVGEQFF | TGTGCCAGCAGTTTGGCGGGGAAGGTCGGGGAGCAGTTCTTC
TRBJ2-2 | TRBV9 | NA | TRBD2 | CASSATSGRAANTGELFF | TGTGCCAGCAGCGCCACTAGCGGGAGGGCCGCGAACACCGGGGAGCTGTTTTTT
TRBJ1-3 | TRBV5-1 | NA | TRBD1 | CASSTTGLSGNTIYF | TGCGCCAGCAGCACGACAGGGTTATCCGGAAACACCATATATTTT
TRBJ2-1 | TRBV6-6 | once | NA | CASSYGAGKSYNEQFF | TGTGCCAGCAGTTATGGAGCAGGGAAATCCTACAATGAGCAGTTCTTC